This T cell receptor (beta chain) stems from a study of OX40 agonist ivuxolimab in advanced cancers. Overall study: Averaging 60 years in age, with a range of about 23 to 79, the cohort was 82.7% male. Under the entry rules, prior anti-PD-1, anti-PD-L1 or anti-CTLA-4 therapy was allowed, and roughly 41% had some. Study conclusions and caveats: At 0.1 to 3.0 mg/kg and by week 6, CD4+ and CD8+ T cells in the blood had expanded clonally.

V was clipped by 3 bases and J by 1 base; unmatched bases: 6. Germline CDR1 is LNHDA and CDR2 is SQIVND (reference sequence). The length of the CDR3 is 15 residues. Sampled blood was obtained at baseline, cycle 4 day 1, and cycle 7 day 1. This clone was counted a few times. Its antigen is not known. Distinct nucleotide sequences in the sample also encode this CDR3. Libraries were prepared by immunoSEQ multiplex PCR; TCRdb keeps only in-frame clonotypes and omits some of them. The data contain roughly 93,000 clones, under 85% of them singletons. The chain is built from TRBV19 and TRBJ2-7, with TRBD1 identical over 7 bases. Specimen: CD4+ or CD8+ T cells sorted from blood, collected in a trial of the OX40 agonist ivuxolimab. The TCR comes from an adult with an advanced solid tumor such as melanoma, head and neck, liver or kidney cancer. The CDR3, as DNA: TGTGCCAGTAGTATTACAGGGGCGCGATCCTACGAGCAGTACTTC. It codes for CASSITGARSYEQYF.